Only a few counts were recorded for the clone carrying this T cell receptor beta chain. 5'RACE, which relied on constant-segment primers, yielded TCR alpha and TCR beta cDNA libraries carrying sample barcodes and UMIs. A single record per CDR3 protein comes from TCRdb applying MiXCR to the 5' RACE reads. The data hold a few hundred thousand distinct CDR3 sequences, with around 30% observed a single time. The data are from a study of T-cell memory formation after mild COVID-19. Germline trimming cut 6 bases from V and 5 bases from J; bases unmatched to any gene: 5. The CDR3 sequence is 15 residues long.

Sequencing was carried out using PBMCs or a T cell subset sorted from them (not recorded which). The chain carries TRBV12-3 or TRBV12-4 and TRBJ2-3; 13 nucleotides match TRBD2. This receptor was taken from an adult woman who had mild COVID-19 (a few samples of this study predate the infection). Cell type and time point are not known. Written as DNA, the CDR3 is TGTGCCAGCAGGATGACTAGCGGGGGGATAGATACGCAGTATTTT. As protein: CASRMTSGGIDTQYF.